This T cell receptor beta chain came from a study of naive CD8 T cells in extremely preterm neonates. Study-wide results and limits: Compared with older groups, preterm CDR3s were shorter, with fewer N additions and less trimming.

The data were produced by immunoSEQ multiplex PCR, yet TCRdb's version contains in-frame clones alone and is incomplete. The sample holds about 8,000 clones, about 97% seen once. Remarks on this clone: Its antigen is still unknown.

This CDR3 contains 16 residues. Germline lookup yields CDR1 LGHNA and CDR2 YSLEER. The ends lost 1 base at V and 1 base at J; junction bases unmatched: 4. Cord blood came from elective full-term cesareans at roughly 37-41 weeks without labor or membrane rupture. Mothers with known HIV infection were excluded. Sorting kept Annexin V-negative CD3+CD8+CD45RA+CCR7+ naive T cells. Per sample, roughly 19,000 to 110,000 naive CD8+ cells were sorted. What was sequenced was naive CD8+ T cells from cord blood. The V call is TRBV4-3, the J call TRBJ2-5, with TRBD2 identical over 9 bases. The clonotype comes from a newborn in good health. The CDR3 here is CASSQGSGGTQETQYF. CDR3 bases: TGCGCCAGCAGCCAAGGAAGCGGGGGGACCCAAGAGACCCAGTACTTC.